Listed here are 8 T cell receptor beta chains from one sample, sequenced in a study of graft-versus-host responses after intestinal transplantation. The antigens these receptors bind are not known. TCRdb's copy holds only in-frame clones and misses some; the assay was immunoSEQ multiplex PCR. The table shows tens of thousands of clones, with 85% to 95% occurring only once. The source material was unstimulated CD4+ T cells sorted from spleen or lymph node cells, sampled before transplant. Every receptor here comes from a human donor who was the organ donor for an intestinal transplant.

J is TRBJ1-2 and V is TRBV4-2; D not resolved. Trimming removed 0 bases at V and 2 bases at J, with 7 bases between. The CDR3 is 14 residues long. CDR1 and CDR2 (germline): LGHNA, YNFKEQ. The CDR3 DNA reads TGTGCCAGCAGCCAAGATTGGGTGAACTATGGCTACACCTTC. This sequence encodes CASSQDWVNYGYTF.

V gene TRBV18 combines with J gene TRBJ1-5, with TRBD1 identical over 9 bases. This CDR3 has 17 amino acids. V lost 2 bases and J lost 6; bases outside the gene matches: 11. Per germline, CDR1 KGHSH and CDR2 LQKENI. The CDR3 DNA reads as TGTGCCAGCTCACCAGCCTCGGGACAGGGATCCAGTCAGCCCCAGCATTTT. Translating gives CASSPASGQGSSQPQHF.

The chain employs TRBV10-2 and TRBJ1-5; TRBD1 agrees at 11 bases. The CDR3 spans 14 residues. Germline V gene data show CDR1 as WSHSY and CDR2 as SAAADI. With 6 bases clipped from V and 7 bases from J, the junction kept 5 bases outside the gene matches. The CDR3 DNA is TGCGCCAGCAGCGGACAGGGGGCTGGGCAGCCCCAGCATTTT. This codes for CASSGQGAGQPQHF.

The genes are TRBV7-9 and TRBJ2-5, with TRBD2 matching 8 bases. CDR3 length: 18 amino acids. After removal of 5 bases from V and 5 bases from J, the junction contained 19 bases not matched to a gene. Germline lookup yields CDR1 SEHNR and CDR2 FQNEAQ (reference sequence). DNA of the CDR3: TGTGCCAGCAGCCACCGCGAGCTCGGGGGGGCCCGATACGAGACCCAGTACTTC. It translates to CASSHRELGGARYETQYF. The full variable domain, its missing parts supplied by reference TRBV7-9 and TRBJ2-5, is DTGVSQNPRHKITKRGQNVTFRCDPISEHNRLYWYRQTLGQGPEFLTYFQNEAQLEKSRLLSDRFSAERPKGSFSTLEIQRTEQGDSAMYLCASSHRELGGARYETQYFGPGTRLLVL.

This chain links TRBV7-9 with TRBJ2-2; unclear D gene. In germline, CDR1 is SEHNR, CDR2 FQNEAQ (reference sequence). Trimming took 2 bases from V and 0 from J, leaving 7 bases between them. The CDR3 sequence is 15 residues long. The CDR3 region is CASSLLSANTGELFF. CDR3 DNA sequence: TGTGCCAGCAGCTTACTTAGTGCGAACACCGGGGAGCTGTTTTTT.

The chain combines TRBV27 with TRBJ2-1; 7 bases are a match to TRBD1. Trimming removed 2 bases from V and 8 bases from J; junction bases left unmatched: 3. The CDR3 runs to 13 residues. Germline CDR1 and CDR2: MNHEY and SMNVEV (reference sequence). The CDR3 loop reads CASSLVQGHEQFF. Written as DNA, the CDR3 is TGTGCCAGCAGTTTAGTACAGGGGCATGAGCAGTTCTTC.

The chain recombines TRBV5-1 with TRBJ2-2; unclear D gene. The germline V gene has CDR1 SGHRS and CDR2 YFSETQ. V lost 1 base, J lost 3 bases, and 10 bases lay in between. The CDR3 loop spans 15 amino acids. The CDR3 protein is CASSLRAGHTGELFF. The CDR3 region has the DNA TGCGCCAGCAGCTTGCGGGCTGGCCACACCGGGGAGCTGTTTTTT. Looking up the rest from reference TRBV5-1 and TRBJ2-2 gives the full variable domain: KAGVTQTPRYLIKTRGQQVTLSCSPISGHRSVSWYQQTPGQGLQFLFEYFSETQRNKGNFPGRFSGRQFSNSRSEMNVSTLELGDSALYLCASSLRAGHTGELFFGEGSRLTVL.

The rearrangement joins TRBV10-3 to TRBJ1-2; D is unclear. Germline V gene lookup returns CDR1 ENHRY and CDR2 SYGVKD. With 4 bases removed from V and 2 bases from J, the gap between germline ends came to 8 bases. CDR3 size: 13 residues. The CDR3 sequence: CAISGQVNYGYTF. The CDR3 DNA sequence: TGTGCCATCAGTGGCCAGGTAAACTATGGCTACACCTTC.